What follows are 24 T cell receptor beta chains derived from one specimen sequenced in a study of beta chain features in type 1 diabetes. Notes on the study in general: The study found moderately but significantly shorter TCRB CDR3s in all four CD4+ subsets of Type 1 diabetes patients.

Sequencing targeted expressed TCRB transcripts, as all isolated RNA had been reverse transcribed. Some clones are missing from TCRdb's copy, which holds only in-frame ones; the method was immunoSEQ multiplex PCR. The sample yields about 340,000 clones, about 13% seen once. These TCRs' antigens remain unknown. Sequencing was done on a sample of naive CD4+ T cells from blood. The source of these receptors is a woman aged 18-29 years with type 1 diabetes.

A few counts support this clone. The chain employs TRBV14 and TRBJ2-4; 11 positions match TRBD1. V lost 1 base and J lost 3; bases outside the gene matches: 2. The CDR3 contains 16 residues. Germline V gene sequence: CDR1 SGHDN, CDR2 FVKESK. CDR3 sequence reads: CASSQAGTGGKNIQYF. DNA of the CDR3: TGTGCCAGCAGCCAAGCTGGGACAGGGGGCAAAAACATTCAGTACTTC.

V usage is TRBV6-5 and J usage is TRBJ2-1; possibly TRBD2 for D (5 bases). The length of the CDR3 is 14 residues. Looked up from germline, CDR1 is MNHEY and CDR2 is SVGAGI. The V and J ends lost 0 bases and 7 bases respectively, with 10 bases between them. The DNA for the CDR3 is TGTGCCAGCAGTTACTCGTACGGGGAGAATGAGCAGTTCTTC. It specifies CASSYSYGENEQFF.

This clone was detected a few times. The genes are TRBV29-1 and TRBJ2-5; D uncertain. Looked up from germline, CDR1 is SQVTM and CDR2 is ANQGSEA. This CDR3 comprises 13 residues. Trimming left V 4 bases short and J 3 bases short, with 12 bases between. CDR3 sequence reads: CSVGWRIEETQYF. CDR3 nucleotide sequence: TGCAGCGTTGGGTGGCGGATTGAAGAGACCCAGTACTTC. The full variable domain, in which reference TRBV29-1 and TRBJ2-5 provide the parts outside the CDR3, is SAVISQKPSRDICQRGTSLTIQCQVDSQVTMMFWYRQQPGQSLTLIATANQGSEATYESGFVIDKFPISRPNLTFSTLTVSNMSPEDSSIYLCSVGWRIEETQYFGPGTRLLVL.

CDR3 amino acids: CASSPSGAQYF. CDR3 in DNA: TGTGCCAGCAGTCCGAGCGGGGCCCAGTACTTC. The V call is TRBV6-6, the J call TRBJ2-5; 7 positions agree with TRBD2. V shed 5 bases and J 9 bases; nucleotides not matched to a gene: 3. The germline V gene encodes CDR1 MNHNY and CDR2 SVGAGI (reference sequence). This CDR3 has 11 residues.

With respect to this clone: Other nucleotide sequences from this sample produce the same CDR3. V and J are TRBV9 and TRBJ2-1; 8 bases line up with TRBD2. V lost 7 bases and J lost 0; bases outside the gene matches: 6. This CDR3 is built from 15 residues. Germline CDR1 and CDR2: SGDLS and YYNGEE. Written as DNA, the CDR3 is TGTGCCAGCTCCGGGAGCGGGAGCTCCTACAATGAGCAGTTCTTC. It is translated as CASSGSGSSYNEQFF. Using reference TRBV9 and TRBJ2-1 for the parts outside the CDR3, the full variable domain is DSGVTQTPKHLITATGQRVTLRCSPRSGDLSVYWYQQSLDQGLQFLIQYYNGEERAKGNILERFSAQQFPDLHSELNLSSLELGDSALYFCASSGSGSSYNEQFFGPGTRLTVL.

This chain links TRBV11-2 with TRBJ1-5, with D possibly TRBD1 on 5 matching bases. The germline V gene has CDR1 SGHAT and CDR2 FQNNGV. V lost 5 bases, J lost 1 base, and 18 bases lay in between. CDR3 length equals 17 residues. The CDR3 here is CASSPGGMRGSNQPQHF. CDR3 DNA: TGTGCCAGCAGCCCGGGCGGGATGAGGGGCAGCAATCAGCCCCAGCATTTT.

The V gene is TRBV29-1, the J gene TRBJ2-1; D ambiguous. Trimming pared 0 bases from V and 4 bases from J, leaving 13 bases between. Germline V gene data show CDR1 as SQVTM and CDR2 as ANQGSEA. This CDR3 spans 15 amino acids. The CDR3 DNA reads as TGCAGCGTTGAAGACCCCAGAGGATCATACAATGAGCAGTTCTTC. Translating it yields CSVEDPRGSYNEQFF.

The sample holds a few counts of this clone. CDR3 nucleotide sequence: TGTGCCAGCAGCTTAGCGGGAGTGGTCCACAATGAGCAGTTCTTC. It encodes CASSLAGVVHNEQFF. The chain combines TRBV7-9 with TRBJ2-1, with D perhaps matching TRBD2 (5 bases). Trimming cost V 0 bases and J 5 bases, with 11 bases left between them. Germline CDR1 and CDR2: SEHNR and FQNEAQ (reference sequence). The CDR3 has 15 amino acids.

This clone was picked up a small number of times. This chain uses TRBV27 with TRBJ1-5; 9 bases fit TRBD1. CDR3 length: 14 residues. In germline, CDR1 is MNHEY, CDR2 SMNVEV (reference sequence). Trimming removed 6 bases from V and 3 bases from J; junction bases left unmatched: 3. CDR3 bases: TGTGCCAGCAGCCGGGACAGGGTCAATCAGCCCCAGCATTTT. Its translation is CASSRDRVNQPQHF.

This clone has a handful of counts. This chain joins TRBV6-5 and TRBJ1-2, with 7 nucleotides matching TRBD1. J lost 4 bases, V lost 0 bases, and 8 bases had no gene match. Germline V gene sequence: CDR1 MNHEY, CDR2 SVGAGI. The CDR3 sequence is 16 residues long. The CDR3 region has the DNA TGTGCCAGCAGTTACTCCACGATCGGGACAGTCTATGGCTACACCTTC. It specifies CASSYSTIGTVYGYTF.

CDR3 sequence reads: CASNSNRDTEAFF. CDR3 in DNA: TGTGCCAGCAATTCAAACAGGGATACTGAAGCTTTCTTT. The chain is built from TRBV2 and TRBJ1-1, with D possibly matching TRBD1 (6 bases). Trimming shortened V by 7 bases and J by 5 bases, and 14 bases separated the two germline ends. The CDR3 is 13 amino acids. Germline CDR1 SNHLY, CDR2 FYNNEI. Based on the CDR3 plus reference TRBV2 and TRBJ1-1, the full variable domain is EPEVTQTPSHQVTQMGQEVILRCVPISNHLYFYWYRQILGQKVEFLVSFYNNEISEKSEIFDDQFSVERPDGSNFTLKIRSTKLEDSAMYFCASNSNRDTEAFFGQGTRLTVV.

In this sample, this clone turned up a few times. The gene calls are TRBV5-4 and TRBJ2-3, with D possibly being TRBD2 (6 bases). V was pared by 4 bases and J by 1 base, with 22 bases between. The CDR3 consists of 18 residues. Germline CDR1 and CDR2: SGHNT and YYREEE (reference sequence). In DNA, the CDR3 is TGTGCCAGCAGCCCCCACCGTCCTAGCGAGAGACGCACAGATACGCAGTATTTT. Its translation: CASSPHRPSERRTDTQYF.

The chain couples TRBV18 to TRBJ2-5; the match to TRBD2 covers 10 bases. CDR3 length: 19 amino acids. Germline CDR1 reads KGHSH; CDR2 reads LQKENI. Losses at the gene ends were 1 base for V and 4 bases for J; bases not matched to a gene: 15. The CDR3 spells CASSPRTRLAGDWGETQYF. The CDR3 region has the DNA TGTGCCAGCTCACCACGGACCCGGCTAGCGGGAGATTGGGGAGAGACCCAGTACTTC. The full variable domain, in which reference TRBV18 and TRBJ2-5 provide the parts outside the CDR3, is NAGVMQNPRHLVRRRGQEARLRCSPMKGHSHVYWYRQLPEEGLKFMVYLQKENIIDESGMPKERFSAEFPKEGPSILRIQQVVRGDSAAYFCASSPRTRLAGDWGETQYFGPGTRLLVL.

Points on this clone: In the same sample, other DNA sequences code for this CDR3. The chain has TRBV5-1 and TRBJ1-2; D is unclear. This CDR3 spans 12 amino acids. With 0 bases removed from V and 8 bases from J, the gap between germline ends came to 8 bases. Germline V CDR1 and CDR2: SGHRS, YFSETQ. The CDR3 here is CASSLAGWGYTF. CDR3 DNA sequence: TGCGCCAGCAGCTTGGCAGGTTGGGGCTACACCTTC.

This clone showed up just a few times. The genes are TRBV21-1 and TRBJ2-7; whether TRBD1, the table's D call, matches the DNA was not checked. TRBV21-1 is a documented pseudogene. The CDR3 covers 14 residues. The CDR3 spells CATLCGTDTYEQYV. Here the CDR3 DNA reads TGTGCCACCTTATGCGGGACAGATACCTACGAGCAGTACGTC.

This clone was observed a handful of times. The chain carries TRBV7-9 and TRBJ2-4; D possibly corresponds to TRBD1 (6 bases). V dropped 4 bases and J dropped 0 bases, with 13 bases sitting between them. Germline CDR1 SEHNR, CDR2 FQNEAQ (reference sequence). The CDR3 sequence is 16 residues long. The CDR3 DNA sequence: TGTGCCAGCAGCTGGACAGACTCACTAGCCAAAAACATTCAGTACTTC. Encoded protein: CASSWTDSLAKNIQYF.

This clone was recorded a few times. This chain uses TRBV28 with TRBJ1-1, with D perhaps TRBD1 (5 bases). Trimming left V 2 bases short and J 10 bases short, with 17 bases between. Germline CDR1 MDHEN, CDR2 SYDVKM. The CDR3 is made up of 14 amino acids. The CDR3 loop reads CASSLGGGLYSAFF. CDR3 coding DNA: TGTGCCAGCAGTTTAGGGGGAGGGCTGTATTCAGCTTTCTTT.

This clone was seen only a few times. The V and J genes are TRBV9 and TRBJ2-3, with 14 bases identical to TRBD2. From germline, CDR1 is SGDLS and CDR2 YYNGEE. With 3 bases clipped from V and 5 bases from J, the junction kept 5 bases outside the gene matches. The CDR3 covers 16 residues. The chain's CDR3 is CASSAPGTSGRDTQYF. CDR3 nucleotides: TGTGCCAGCAGCGCCCCTGGGACTAGCGGGAGAGATACGCAGTATTTT. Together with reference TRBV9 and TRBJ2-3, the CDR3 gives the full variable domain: DSGVTQTPKHLITATGQRVTLRCSPRSGDLSVYWYQQSLDQGLQFLIQYYNGEERAKGNILERFSAQQFPDLHSELNLSSLELGDSALYFCASSAPGTSGRDTQYFGPGTRLTVL.

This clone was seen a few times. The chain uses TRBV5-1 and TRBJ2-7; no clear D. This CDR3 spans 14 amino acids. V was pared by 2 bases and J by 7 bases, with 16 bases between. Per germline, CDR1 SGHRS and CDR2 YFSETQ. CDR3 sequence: CASSFSSSSGEQYF. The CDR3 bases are TGCGCCAGCAGCTTCAGCTCTTCCTCCGGGGAGCAGTACTTC.

In DNA form, the CDR3 reads TGTGCCAGCAGTTTTAGGGGGAATCACAATGAGCAGTTCTTC. Translating gives CASSFRGNHNEQFF. The chain has TRBV27 and TRBJ2-1, with D maybe TRBD1 (6 bases). Trimming took off 3 bases at V and 5 bases at J, with 11 bases between the two ends. Germline CDR1 and CDR2: MNHEY and SMNVEV (reference sequence). CDR3 size: 14 residues.

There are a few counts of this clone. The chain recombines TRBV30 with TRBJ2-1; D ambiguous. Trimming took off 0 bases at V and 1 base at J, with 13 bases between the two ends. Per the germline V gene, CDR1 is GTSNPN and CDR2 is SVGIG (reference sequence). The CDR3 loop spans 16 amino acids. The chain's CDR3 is CAWSVYAATSYNEQFF. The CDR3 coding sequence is TGTGCCTGGAGTGTATATGCGGCCACTTCCTACAATGAGCAGTTCTTC.

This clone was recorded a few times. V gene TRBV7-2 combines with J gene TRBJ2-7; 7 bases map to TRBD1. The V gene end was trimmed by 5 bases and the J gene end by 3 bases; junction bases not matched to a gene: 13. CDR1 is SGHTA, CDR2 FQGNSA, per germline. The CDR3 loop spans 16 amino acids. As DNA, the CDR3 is TGTGCCAGCAGCACTAGACAGGGAACCCTTCTCTACGAGCAGTACTTC. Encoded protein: CASSTRQGTLLYEQYF.

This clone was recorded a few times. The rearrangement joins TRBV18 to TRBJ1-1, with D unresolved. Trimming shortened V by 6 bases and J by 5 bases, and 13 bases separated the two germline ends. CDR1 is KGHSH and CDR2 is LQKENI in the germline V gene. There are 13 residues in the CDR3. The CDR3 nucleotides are TGTGCCAGCTCTTTACCCGGAGTTACTGAAGCTTTCTTT. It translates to CASSLPGVTEAFF.

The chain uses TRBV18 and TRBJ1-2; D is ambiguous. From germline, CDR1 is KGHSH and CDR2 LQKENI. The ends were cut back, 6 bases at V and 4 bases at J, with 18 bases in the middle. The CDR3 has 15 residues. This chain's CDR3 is CASSERREVGYGYTF. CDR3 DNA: TGTGCCAGCTCGGAGAGGAGGGAGGTCGGCTATGGCTACACCTTC.